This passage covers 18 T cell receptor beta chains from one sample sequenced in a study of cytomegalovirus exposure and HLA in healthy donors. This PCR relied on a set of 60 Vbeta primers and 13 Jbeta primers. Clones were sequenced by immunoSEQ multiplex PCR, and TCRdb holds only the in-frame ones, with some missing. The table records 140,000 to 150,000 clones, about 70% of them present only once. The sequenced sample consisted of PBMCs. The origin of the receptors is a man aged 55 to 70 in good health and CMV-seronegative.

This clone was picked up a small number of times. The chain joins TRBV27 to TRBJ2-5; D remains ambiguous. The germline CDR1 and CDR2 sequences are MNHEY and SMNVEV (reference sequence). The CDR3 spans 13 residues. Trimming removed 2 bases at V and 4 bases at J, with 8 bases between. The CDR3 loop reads CASSLRPGETQYF. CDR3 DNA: TGTGCCAGCAGTTTACGTCCGGGAGAGACCCAGTACTTC.

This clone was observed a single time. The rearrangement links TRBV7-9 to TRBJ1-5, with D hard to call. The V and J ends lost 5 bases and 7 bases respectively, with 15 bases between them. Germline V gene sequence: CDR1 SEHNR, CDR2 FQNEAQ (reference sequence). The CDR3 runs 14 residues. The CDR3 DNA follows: TGTGCCAGCAGCCCCCCCGAAATCAGGCAGCCCCAGCATTTT. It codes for CASSPPEIRQPQHF.

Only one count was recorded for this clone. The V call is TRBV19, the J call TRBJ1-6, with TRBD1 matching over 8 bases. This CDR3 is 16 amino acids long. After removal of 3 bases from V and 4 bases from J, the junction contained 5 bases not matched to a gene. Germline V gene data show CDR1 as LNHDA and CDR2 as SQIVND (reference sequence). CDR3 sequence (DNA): TGTGCCAGTAGTATGAGGGGGACAGGTTATAATTCACCCCTCCACTTT. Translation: CASSMRGTGYNSPLHF. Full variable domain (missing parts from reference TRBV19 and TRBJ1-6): DGGITQSPKYLFRKEGQNVTLSCEQNLNHDAMYWYRQDPGQGLRLIYYSQIVNDFQKGDIAEGYSVSREKKESFPLTVTSAQKNPTAFYLCASSMRGTGYNSPLHFGNGTRLTVT.

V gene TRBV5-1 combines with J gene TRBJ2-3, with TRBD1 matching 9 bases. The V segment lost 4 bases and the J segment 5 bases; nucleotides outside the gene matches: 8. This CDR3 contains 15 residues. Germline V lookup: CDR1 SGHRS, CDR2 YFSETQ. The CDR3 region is CASSKTGGRGDTQYF. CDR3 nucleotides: TGCGCCAGCAGCAAAACAGGGGGCAGGGGAGATACGCAGTATTTT.

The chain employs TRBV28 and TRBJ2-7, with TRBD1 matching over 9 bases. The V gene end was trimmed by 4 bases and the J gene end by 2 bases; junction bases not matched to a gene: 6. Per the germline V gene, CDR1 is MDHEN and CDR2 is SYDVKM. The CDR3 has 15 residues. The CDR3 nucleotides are TGTGCCAGCAGTTCACCTGGGGACAGGGCCTACGAGCAGTACTTC. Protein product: CASSSPGDRAYEQYF.

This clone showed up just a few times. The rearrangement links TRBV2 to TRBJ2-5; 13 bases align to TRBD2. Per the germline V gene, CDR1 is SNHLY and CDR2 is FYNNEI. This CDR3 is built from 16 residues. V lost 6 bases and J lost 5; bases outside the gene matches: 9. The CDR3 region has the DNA TGTGCCAGCAGCGCCCTGGGACTAGCGGGAATTGAGACCCAGTACTTC. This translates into CASSALGLAGIETQYF.

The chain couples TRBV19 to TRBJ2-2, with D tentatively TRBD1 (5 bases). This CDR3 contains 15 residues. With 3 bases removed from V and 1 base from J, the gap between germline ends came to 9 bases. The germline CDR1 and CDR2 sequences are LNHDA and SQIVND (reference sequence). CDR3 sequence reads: CASSMGQVNTGELFF. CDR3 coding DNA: TGTGCCAGTAGTATGGGGCAGGTGAACACCGGGGAGCTGTTTTTT.

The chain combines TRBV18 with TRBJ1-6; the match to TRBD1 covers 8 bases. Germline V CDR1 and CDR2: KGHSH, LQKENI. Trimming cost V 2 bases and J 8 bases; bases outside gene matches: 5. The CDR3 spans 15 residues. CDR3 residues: CASSPSPGGHSPLHF. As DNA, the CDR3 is TGTGCCAGCTCACCATCCCCAGGGGGCCATTCACCCCTCCACTTT.

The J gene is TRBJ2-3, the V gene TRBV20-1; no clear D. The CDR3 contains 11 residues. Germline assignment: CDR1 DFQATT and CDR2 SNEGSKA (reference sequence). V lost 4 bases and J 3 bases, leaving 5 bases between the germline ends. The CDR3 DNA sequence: TGCAGTGCTACCGAGACAGATACGCAGTATTTT. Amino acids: CSATETDTQYF.

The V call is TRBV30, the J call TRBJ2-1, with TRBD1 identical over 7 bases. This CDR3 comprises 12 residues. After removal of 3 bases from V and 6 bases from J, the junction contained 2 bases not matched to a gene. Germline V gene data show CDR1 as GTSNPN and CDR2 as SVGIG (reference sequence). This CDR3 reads CAWRSGGNEQFF. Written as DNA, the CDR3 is TGTGCCTGGAGATCAGGGGGCAATGAGCAGTTCTTC.

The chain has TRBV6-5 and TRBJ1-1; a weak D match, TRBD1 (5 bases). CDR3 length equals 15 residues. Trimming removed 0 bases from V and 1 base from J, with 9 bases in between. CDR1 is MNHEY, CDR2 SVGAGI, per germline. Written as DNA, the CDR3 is TGTGCCAGCAGTTACTCGACCCAGGGGAACACTGAAGCTTTCTTT. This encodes CASSYSTQGNTEAFF.

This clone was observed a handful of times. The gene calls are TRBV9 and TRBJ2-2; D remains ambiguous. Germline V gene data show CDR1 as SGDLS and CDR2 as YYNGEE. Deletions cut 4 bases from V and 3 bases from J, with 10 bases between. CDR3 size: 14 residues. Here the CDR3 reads CASSSSVHTGELFF. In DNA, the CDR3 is TGTGCCAGCAGCTCTTCGGTGCACACCGGGGAGCTGTTTTTT.

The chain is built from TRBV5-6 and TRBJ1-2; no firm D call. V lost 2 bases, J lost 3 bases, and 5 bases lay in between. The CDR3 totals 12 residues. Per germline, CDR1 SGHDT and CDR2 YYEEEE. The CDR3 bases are TGTGCCAGCAGCTTTCGTCACTATGGCTACACCTTC. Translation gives CASSFRHYGYTF.

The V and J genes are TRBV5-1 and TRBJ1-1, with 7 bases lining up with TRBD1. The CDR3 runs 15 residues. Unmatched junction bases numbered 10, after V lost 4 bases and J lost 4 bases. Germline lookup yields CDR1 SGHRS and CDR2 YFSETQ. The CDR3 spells CASSPDRAKLTEAFF. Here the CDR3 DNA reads TGCGCCAGCAGCCCCGACAGGGCGAAGCTCACTGAAGCTTTCTTT.

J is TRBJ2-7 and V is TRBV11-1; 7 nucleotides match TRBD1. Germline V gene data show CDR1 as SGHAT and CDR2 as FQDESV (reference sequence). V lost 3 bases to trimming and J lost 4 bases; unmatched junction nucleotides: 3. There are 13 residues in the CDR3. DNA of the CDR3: TGTGCCAGCAGCTTCACAGGGGAATACGAGCAGTACTTC. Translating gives CASSFTGEYEQYF. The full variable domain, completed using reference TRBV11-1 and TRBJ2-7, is EAEVAQSPRYKITEKSQAVAFWCDPISGHATLYWYRQILGQGPELLVQFQDESVVDDSQLPKDRFSAERLKGVDSTLKIQPAELGDSAMYLCASSFTGEYEQYFGPGTRLTVT.

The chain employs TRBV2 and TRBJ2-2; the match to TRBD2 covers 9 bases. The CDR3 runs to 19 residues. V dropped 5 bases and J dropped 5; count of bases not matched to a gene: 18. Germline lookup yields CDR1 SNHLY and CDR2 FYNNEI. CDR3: CASSLNLGGSGRWTGELFF. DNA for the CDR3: TGTGCCAGCAGTTTAAATTTGGGAGGTAGCGGGAGATGGACCGGGGAGCTGTTTTTT.

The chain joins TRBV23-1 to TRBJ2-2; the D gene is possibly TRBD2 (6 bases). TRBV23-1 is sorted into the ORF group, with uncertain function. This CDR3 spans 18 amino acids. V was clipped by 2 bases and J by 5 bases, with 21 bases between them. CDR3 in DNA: TGCGCCAGCAGTCAAATGGGGGTGCGGGACCGAAGAACCGGGGAGCTGTTTTTT. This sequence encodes CASSQMGVRDRRTGELFF.

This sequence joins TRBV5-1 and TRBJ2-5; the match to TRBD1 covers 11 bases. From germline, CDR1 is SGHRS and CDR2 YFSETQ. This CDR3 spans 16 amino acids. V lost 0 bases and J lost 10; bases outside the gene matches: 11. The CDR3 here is CASSLARTGGSESQYF. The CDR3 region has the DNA TGCGCCAGCAGCTTGGCTAGGACAGGGGGCTCTGAAAGCCAGTACTTC.